The source of this T cell receptor beta chain is a study of post-analysis software for immune sequencing data. About the research overall: Recorded subtypes: relapsing-remitting, secondary progressive, progressive-relapsing; some patients unannotated. Study findings and constraints: A significant reduction in normalized Chao1 diversity was observed in multiple sclerosis patients versus controls.

There are a few counts of this clonotype. Its antigen is unidentified. The authors incorporated unique molecular identifiers into the TCR beta cDNA libraries. A population of about 0.95 to 10 million T cells gave rise to approximately 530,000 cDNA molecules. TCRdb redid the calling of the PCR reads with MiXCR, one entry per CDR3 protein. The sample gives about 800,000 distinct CDR3 sequences, roughly 30% of which show up once; around 0.6% is in the top ten. Input material: blood. The sequence was obtained from a girl aged 10-17 years with multiple sclerosis.

The CDR3 spells CASSLSFDGGQFF. CDR3 nucleotide sequence: TGCGCCAGCAGCTTGAGCTTCGACGGAGGGCAGTTCTTC. V and J are TRBV5-1 and TRBJ2-1; tentative D call: TRBD2 (5 bases). Germline lookup yields CDR1 SGHRS and CDR2 YFSETQ. Trimming stripped 1 base from V and 12 bases from J, with 14 bases between. The CDR3 is 13 residues long.